These T cell receptor beta chains were read from a single sample in a study of cytomegalovirus exposure and HLA in healthy donors. The data were produced by immunoSEQ multiplex PCR, yet TCRdb's version contains in-frame clones alone and is incomplete. The sample lists 150,000 to 200,000 clones, around 84% occurring once. The sequenced material came from PBMCs. The receptor source for this set is a woman aged 18-30 years in good health and CMV-seronegative. Both conserved end residues are part of each CDR3. Fields, in order: V gene, clone size, J gene, CDR3 protein. For some rows the clone size is stated as once, few or many, or as a class when expanded; others skip it.

TRBV25-1,NA,TRBJ1-5,CASTGAGGNQPQHF
TRBV7-9,NA,TRBJ2-7,CASSSGTGNYEQYF
TRBV4-1,NA,TRBJ2-1,CASSQGLAAYNEQFF
TRBV19,NA,TRBJ2-1,CASSSPRGGRANEQFF
TRBV28,NA,TRBJ2-3,CASSLQREGLGDTQYF
TRBV7-8,NA,TRBJ2-5,CASSSRTGPQETQYF
TRBV6-6,NA,TRBJ2-2,CASSSSGGGTGELFF
TRBV18,NA,TRBJ2-1,CASSSGTSGPYNEQFF
TRBV4-1,few,TRBJ1-2,CASSQEEGPTFFGYTF
TRBV13,NA,TRBJ2-7,CASSSNGGQGSRFSYEQYF
TRBV4-1,NA,TRBJ1-1,CASSGRQDMNTEAFF
TRBV25-1,NA,TRBJ2-1,CASSEERSRSYNEQFF
TRBV29-1,NA,TRBJ2-1,CSVLKGGNSYNEQFF
TRBV5-1,NA,TRBJ2-7,CASSPRQGAPEQYF
TRBV5-3,NA,TRBJ2-7,CARSLVEDADNSYEQYF
TRBV6-5,once,TRBJ2-2,CATGRGKLNTGELFF
TRBV15,NA,TRBJ1-4,CATSRVSNEKLFF
TRBV6-5,few,TRBJ1-2,CASSYGAGYTF
TRBV19,NA,TRBJ2-4,CASSWDRGPDIQYF
TRBV9,NA,TRBJ2-1,CASSVEGTRAGNEQFF
TRBV19,NA,TRBJ2-3,CASTWGGSTDTQYF
TRBV27,NA,TRBJ1-1,CASSLRRQKETEAFF
TRBV4-3,once,TRBJ2-1,CASSQDRGTSGRSNEQFF
TRBV7-8,NA,TRBJ1-1,CASSHPVGTTRNTEAFF
TRBV27,few,TRBJ2-3,CASSPGPGQKPTDTQYF
TRBV7-2,NA,TRBJ2-3,CASSPLRGTSGSTDTQYF
TRBV30,NA,TRBJ2-2,CAWSVSSGRAGELFF
TRBV27,NA,TRBJ1-1,CASSRIDGLLAPEAFF
TRBV9,NA,TRBJ1-1,CASSVVEGATEAFF
TRBV25-1,NA,TRBJ2-1,CASTGTSENEQFF
TRBV18,NA,TRBJ1-4,CASSPQGEQKLFF
TRBV7-9,NA,TRBJ2-1,CASSPRTPGQDYNEQFF
TRBV6-5,few,TRBJ2-2,CASSYSGRGPGELFF
TRBV7-9,NA,TRBJ1-5,CASSSYRQGGHQPQHF
TRBV28,NA,TRBJ1-2,CASSSYTTGIVYGYTF
TRBV30,NA,TRBJ1-1,CAWSVGGKSTEAFF
TRBV5-6,NA,TRBJ2-1,CASSWRDRLYNEQFF
TRBV19,NA,TRBJ2-3,CASTTSAGGTDTQYF
TRBV5-1,few,TRBJ2-2,CASRWFAGLSGELFF
TRBV9,few,TRBJ2-2,CASSIQGSGELFF
TRBV7-9,NA,TRBJ2-2,CAGQGTNTGELFF
TRBV30,NA,TRBJ1-2,CAWSPGGFDGYTF
TRBV19,NA,TRBJ2-7,CASSMGQGLHEQYF
TRBV28,NA,TRBJ2-5,CASSFGRGPLQETQYF
TRBV4-3,NA,TRBJ2-4,CASSQDPKNIQYF
TRBV27,NA,TRBJ1-2,CASRRRQGVGDGYTF
TRBV6-1,NA,TRBJ1-1,CASSPSGRRNTEAFF
TRBV2,NA,TRBJ1-3,CASSEDRDRVWRNTIYF
TRBV5-5,NA,TRBJ1-1,CASSINGGNTEAFF
TRBV30,NA,TRBJ2-6,CACTRAGANVLTF